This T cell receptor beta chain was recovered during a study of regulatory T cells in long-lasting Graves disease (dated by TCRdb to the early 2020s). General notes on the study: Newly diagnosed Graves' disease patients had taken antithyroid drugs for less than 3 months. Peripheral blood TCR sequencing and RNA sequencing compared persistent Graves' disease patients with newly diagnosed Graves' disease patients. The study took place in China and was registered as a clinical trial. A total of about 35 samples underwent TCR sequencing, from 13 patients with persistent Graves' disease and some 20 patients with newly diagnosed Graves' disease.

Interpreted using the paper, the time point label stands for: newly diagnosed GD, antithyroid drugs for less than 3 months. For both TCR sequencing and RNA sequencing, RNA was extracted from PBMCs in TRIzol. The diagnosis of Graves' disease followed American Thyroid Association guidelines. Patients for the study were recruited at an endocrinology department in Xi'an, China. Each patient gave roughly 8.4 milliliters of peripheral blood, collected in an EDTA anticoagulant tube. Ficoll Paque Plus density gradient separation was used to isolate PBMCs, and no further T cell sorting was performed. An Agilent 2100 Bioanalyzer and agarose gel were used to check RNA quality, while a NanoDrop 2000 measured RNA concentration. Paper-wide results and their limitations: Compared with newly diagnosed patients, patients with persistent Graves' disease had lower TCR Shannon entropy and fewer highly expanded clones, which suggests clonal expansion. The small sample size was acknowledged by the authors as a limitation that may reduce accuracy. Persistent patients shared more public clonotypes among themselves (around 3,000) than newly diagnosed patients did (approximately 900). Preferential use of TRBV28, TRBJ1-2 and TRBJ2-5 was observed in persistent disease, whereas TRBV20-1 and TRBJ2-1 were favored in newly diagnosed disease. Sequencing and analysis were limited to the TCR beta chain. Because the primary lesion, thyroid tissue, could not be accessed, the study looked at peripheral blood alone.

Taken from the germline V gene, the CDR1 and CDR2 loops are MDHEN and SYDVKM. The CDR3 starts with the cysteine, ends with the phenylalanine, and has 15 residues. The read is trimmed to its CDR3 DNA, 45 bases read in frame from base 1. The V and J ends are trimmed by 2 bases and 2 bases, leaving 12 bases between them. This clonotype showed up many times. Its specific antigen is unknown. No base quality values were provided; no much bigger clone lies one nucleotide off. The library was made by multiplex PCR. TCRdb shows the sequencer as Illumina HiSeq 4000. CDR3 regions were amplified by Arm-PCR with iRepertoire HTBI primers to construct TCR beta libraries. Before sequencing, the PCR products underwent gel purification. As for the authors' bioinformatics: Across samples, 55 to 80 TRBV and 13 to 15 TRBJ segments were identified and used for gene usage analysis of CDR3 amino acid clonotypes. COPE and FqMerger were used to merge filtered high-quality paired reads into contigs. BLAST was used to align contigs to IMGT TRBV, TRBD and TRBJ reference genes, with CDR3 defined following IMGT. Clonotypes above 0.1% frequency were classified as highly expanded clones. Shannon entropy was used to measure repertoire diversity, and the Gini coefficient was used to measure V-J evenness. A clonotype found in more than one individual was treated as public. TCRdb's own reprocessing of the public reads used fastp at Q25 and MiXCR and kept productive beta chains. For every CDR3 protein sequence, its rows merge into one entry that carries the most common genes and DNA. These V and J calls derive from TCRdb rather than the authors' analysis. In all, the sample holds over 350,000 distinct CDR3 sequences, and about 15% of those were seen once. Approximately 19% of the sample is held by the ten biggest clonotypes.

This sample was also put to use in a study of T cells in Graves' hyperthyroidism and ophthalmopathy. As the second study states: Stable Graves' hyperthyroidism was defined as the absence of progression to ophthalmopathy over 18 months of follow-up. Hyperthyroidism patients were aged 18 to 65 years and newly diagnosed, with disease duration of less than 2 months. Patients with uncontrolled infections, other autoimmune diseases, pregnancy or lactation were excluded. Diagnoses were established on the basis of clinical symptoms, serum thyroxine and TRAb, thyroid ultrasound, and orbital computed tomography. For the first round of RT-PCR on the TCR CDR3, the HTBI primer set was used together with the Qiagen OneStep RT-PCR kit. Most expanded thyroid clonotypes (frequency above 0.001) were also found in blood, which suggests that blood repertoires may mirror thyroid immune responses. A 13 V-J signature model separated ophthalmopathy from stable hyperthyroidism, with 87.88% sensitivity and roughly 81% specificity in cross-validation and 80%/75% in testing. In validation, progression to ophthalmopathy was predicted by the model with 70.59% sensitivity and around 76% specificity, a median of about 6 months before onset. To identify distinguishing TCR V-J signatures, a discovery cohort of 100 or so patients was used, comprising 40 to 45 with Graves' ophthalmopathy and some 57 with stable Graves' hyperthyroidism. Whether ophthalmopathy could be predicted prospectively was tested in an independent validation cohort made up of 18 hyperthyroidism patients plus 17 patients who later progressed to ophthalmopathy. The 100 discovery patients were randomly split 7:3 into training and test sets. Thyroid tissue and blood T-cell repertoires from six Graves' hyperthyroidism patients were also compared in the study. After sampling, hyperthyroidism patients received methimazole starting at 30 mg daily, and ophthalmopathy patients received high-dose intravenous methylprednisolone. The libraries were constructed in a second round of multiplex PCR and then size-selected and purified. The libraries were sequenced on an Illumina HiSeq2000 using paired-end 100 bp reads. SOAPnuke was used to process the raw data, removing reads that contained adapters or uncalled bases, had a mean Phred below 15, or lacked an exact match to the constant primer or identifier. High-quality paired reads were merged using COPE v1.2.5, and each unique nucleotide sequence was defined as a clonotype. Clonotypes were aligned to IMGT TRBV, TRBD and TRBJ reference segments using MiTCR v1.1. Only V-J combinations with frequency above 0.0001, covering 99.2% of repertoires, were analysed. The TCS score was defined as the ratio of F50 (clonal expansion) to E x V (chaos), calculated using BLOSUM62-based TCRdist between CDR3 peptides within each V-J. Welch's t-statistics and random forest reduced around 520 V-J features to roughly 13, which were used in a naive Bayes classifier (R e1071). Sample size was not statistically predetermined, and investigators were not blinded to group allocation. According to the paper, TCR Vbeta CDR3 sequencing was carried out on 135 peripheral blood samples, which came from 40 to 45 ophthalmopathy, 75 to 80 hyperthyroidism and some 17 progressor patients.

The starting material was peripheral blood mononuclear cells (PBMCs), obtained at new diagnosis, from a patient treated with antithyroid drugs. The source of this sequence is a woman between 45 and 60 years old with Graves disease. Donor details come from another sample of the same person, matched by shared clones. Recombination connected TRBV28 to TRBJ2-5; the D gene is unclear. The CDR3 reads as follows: CASSLPQVIQETQYF. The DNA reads TGTGCCAGCAGTTTACCGCAGGTGATACAAGAGACCCAGTACTTC.